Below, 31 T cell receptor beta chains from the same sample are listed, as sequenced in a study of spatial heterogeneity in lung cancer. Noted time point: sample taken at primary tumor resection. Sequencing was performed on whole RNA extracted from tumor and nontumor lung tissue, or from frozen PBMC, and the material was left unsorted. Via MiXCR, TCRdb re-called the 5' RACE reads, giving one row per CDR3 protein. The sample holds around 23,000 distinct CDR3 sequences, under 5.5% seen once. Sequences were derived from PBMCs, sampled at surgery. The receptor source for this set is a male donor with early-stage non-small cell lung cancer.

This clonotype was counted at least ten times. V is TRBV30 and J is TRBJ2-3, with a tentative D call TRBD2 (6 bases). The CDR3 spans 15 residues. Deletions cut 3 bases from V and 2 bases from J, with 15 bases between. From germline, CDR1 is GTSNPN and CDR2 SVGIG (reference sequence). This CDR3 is CAWSPGSAITDTQYF. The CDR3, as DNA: TGTGCCTGGAGCCCCGGGAGCGCGATCACAGATACGCAGTATTTT.

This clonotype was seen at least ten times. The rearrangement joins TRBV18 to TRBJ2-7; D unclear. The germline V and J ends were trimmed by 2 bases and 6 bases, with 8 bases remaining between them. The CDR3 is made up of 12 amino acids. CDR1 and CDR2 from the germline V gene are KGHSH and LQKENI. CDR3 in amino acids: CASSPNIGEQYF. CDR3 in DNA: TGTGCCAGCTCACCAAATATAGGCGAGCAGTACTTC.

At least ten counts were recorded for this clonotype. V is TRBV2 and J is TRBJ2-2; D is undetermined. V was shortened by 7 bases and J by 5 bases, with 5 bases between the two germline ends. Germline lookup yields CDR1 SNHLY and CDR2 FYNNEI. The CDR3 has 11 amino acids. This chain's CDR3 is CASTLTGELFF. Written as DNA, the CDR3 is TGTGCCAGCACTCTGACCGGGGAGCTGTTTTTT.

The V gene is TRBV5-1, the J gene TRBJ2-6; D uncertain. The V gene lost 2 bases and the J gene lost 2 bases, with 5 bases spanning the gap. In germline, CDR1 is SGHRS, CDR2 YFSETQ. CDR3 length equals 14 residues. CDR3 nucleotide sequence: TGCGCCAGCAGCTTTCTTCCTGGGGCCAACGTCCTGACTTTC. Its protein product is CASSFLPGANVLTF.

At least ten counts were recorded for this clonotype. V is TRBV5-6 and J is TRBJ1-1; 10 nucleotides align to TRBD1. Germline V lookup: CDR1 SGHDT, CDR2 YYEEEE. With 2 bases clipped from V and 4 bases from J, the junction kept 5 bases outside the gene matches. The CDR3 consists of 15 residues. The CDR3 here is CASSFGTGVSTEAFF. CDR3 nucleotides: TGTGCCAGCAGCTTCGGGACAGGGGTGAGCACTGAAGCTTTCTTT.

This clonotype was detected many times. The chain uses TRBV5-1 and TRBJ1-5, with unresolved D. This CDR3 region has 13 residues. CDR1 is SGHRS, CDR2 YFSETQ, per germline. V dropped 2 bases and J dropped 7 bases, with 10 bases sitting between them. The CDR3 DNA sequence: TGCGCCAGCAGCTTCGAGGGAGAGCAGCCCCAGCATTTT. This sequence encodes CASSFEGEQPQHF.

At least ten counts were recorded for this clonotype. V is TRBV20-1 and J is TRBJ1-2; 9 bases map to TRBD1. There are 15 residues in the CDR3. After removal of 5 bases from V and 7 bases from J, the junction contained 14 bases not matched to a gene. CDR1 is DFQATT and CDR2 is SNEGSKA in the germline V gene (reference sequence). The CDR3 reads CSAPIPGTGRSGYTF. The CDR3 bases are TGCAGTGCTCCGATTCCCGGGACAGGGCGATCTGGCTACACCTTC.

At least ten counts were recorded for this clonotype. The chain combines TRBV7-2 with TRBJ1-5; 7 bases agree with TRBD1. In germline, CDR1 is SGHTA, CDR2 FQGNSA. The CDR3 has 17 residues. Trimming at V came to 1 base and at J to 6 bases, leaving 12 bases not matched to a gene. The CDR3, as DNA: TGTGCCAGCAGCTTAGATTTTGGTACAGGGGTAAGTCAGCCCCAGCATTTT. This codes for CASSLDFGTGVSQPQHF.

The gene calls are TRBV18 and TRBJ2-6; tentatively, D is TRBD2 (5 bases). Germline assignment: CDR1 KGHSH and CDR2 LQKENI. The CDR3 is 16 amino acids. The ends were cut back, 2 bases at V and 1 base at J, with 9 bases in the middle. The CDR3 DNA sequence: TGTGCCAGCTCACCAGAGGGCGGGTCTGGGGCCAACGTCCTGACTTTC. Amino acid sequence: CASSPEGGSGANVLTF.

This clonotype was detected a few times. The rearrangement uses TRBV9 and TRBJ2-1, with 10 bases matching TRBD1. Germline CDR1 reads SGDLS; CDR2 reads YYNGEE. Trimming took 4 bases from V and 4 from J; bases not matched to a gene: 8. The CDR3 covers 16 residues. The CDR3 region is CASSLMPGQGYNEQFF. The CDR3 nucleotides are TGTGCCAGCAGCCTGATGCCGGGACAGGGGTACAATGAGCAGTTCTTC.

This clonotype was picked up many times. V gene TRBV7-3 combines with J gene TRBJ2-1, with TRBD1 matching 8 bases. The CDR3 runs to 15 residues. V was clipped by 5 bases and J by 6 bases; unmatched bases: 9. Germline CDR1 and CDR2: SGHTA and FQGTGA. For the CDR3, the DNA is TGTGCCAGCAGCATGCACAGGGGGGTCGTCAATGAGCAGTTCTTC. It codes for CASSMHRGVVNEQFF.

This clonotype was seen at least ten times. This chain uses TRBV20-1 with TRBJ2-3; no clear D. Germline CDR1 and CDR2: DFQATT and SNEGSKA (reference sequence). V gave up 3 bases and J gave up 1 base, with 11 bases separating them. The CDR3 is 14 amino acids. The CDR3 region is CSASPSSRTDTQYF. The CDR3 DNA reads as TGCAGTGCTAGTCCCAGCTCTCGCACAGATACGCAGTATTTT.

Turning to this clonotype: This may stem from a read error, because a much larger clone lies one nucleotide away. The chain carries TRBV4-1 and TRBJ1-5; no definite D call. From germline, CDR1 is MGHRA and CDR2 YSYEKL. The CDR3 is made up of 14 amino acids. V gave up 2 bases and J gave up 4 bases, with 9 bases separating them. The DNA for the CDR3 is TGCGCCAGCAGCCAACCATGGAAGAATCAGCCCCAGCATTTT. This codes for CASSQPWKNQPQHF.

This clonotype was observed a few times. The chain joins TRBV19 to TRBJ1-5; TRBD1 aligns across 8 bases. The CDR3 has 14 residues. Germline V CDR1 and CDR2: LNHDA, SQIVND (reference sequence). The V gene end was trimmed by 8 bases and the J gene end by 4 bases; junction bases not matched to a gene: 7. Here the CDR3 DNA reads TGTGCCAGTCACGGACAGGGCCGAAATCAGCCCCAGCATTTT. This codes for CASHGQGRNQPQHF. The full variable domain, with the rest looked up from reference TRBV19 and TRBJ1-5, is DGGITQSPKYLFRKEGQNVTLSCEQNLNHDAMYWYRQDPGQGLRLIYYSQIVNDFQKGDIAEGYSVSREKKESFPLTVTSAQKNPTAFYLCASHGQGRNQPQHFGDGTRLSIL.

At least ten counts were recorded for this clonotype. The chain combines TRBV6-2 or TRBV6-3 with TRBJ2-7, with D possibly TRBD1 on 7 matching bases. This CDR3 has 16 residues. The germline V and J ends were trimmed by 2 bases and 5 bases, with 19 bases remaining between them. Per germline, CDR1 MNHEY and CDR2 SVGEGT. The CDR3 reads CASSYRGHGRVDEQYF. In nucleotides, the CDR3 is TGTGCCAGCAGTTACAGGGGGCACGGGAGAGTGGACGAGCAGTACTTC.

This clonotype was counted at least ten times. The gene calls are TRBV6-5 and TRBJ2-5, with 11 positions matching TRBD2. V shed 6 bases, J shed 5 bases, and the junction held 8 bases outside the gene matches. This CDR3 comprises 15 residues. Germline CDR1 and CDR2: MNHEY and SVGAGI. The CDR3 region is CASSSSGRPRETQYF. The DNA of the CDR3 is TGTGCCAGCAGCTCTAGCGGGAGGCCGCGGGAGACCCAGTACTTC.

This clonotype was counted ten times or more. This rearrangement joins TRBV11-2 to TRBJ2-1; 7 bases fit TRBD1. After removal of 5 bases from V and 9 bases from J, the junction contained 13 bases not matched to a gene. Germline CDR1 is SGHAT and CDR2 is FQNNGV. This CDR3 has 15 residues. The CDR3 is CASSLGQAWVGEQFF. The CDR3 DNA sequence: TGTGCCAGCAGCCTTGGACAGGCTTGGGTGGGTGAGCAGTTCTTC.

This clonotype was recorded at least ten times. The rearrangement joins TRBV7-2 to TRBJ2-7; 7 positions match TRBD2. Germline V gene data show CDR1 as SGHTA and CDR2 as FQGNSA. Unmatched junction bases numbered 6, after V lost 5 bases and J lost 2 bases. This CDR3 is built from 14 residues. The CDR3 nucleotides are TGTGCCAGCAGCCCTCCGAGCGGGACCTACGAGCAGTACTTC. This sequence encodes CASSPPSGTYEQYF.

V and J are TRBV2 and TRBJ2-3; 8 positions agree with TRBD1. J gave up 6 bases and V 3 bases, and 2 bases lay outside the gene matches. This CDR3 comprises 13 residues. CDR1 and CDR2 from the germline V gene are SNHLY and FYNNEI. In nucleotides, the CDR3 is TGTGCCAGCAGTGAGACAGGGGCTGATACGCAGTATTTT. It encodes CASSETGADTQYF.

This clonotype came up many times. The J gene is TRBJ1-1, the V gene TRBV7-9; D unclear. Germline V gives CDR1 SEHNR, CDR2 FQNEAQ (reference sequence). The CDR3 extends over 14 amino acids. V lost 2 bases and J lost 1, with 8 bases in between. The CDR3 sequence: CASSLIRGNTEAFF. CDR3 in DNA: TGTGCCAGCAGCTTAATCCGAGGGAACACTGAAGCTTTCTTT.

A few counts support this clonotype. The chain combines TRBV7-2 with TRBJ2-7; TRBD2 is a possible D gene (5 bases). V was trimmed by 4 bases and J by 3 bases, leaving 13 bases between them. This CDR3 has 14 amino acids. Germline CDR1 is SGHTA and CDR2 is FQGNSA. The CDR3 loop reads CASSSSRASYEQYF. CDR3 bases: TGTGCCAGCAGCTCCTCGAGGGCCAGCTACGAGCAGTACTTC.

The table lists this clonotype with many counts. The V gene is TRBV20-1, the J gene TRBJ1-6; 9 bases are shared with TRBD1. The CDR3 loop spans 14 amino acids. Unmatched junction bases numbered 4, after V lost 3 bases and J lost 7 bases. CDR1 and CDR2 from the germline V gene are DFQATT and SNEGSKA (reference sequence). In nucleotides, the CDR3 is TGCAGTGCTAGGAAGGACAGGGGAAATTCACCCCTCCACTTT. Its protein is CSARKDRGNSPLHF.

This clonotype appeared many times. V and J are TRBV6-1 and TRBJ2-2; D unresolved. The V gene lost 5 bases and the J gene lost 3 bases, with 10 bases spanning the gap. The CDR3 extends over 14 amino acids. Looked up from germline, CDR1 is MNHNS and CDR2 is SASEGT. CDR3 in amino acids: CASSLQTHTGELFF. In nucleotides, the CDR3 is TGTGCCAGCAGTCTGCAAACTCACACCGGGGAGCTGTTTTTT.

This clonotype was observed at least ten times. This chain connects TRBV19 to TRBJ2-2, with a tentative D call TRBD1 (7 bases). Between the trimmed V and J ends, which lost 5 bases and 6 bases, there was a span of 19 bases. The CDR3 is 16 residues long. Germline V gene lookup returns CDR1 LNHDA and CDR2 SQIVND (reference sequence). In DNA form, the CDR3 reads TGTGCCAGTAGTTCCCGGTGGAGGGGGCGGGCCGGGGAGCTGTTTTTT. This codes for CASSSRWRGRAGELFF.

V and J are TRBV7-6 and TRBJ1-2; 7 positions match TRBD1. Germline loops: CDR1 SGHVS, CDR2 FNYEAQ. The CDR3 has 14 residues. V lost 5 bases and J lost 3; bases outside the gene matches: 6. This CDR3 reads CASSPSQGDYGYTF. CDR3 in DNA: TGTGCCAGCAGCCCATCTCAGGGGGACTATGGCTACACCTTC.

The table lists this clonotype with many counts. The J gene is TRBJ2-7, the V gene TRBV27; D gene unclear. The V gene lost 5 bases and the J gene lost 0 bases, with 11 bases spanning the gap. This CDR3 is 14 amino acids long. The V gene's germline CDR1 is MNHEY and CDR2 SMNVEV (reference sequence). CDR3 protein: CASSLDPDSYEQYF. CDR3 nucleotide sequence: TGTGCCAGCAGTCTTGACCCTGACTCCTACGAGCAGTACTTC.

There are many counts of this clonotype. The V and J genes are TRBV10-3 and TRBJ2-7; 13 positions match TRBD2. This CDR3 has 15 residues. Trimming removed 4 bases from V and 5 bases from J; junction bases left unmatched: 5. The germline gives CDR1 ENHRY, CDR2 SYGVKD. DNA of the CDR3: TGTGCCATCAGTGCCGGGACTAGCGGGGCCAACGAGCAGTACTTC. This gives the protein CAISAGTSGANEQYF.

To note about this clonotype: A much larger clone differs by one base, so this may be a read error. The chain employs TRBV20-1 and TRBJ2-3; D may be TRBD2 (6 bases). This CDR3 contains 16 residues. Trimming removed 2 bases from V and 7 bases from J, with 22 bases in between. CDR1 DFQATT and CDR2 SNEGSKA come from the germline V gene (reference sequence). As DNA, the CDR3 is TGCAGTGCTAGAACGGCGGCCTCTGCTAGCGTGTATACGCAGTATTTT. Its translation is CSARTAASASVYTQYF.

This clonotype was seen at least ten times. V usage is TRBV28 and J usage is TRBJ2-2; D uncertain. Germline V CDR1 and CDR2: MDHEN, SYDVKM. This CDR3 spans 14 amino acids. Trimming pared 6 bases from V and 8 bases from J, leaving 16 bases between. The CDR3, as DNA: TGTGCCAGCAGGTCATCAATTACAACAGGGGAGCTGTTTTTT. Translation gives CASRSSITTGELFF.

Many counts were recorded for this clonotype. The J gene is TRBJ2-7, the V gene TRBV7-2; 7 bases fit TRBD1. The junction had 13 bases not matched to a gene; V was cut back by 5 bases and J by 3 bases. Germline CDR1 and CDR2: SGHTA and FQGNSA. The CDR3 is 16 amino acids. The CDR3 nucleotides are TGTGCCAGCAGCCAAGAACCGGGACAGCCTCGCTACGAGCAGTACTTC. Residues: CASSQEPGQPRYEQYF.

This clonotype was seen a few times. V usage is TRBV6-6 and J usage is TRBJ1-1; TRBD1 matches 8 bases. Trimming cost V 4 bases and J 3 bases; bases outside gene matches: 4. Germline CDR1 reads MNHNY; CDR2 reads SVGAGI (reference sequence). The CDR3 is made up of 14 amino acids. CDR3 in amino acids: CASSLTGVDTEAFF. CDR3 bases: TGTGCCAGCAGTTTGACAGGGGTGGACACTGAAGCTTTCTTT.